This TCR beta chain is drawn from a study of blood T cell repertoires in COVID-19. Study-wide background: Sites across the United States, Italy and Spain contributed samples from acute and convalescent COVID-19. Sample material is recorded as cDNA or gDNA derived from T cells, B-cell-depleted T cells, or PBMCs.

With 4 bases clipped from V and 1 base from J, the junction kept 7 bases outside the gene matches. The CDR3 consists of 15 residues. CDR1 is SGDLS, CDR2 YYNGEE, per germline. The authors' processing: Reference gene primer amplification yielded estimated nucleated cell counts. Repertoires were generated with immunoSEQ multiplex PCR, while TCRdb's copy carries only in-frame clones and drops some. D and trimming were read from the DNA, whereas the V and J calls and clone size are those reported in that table. The sample holds some 71,000 clones, 90% seen once. The clonotype was recovered from a woman aged 18-29 years with acute or convalescent COVID-19. The chain carries TRBV9 and TRBJ2-5, with 7 bases lining up with TRBD1. The material sequenced was peripheral blood. As DNA, the CDR3 is TGTGCCAGCAGCTCCGGGGACAGAAGCCAAGAGACCCAGTACTTC. It codes for CASSSGDRSQETQYF.